These T cell receptor beta chains were read from a single sample in a study of blood T cell repertoires in COVID-19. Clones were read by immunoSEQ multiplex PCR, and TCRdb kept only the in-frame ones, dropping some. The sample contains more than 250,000 clones, approximately 90% of which appear only once. The source material was peripheral blood. These receptors were taken from a woman aged 25-40 years with COVID-19, enrolled during active disease. Each CDR3 is given without its conserved first and last residue.

TRBV6-1 ASSDPGQPYEQY
TRBV5-8 ASSWQGSGSNQPQH
TRBV27 ASSSPGGPNYGYT
TRBV18 ASSPPRGNYEQY
TRBV14 ATQRGFGETQY
TRBV18 ASSPNRDTQY
TRBV30 AWSVPRQGRYGYT
TRBV9 ASSVTTGRGNTEAF
TRBV5-1 ASSLELNTEAF
TRBV3-1/TRBV3-2 ASSPDRGHPGDGYT
TRBV5-4 ASSLGDRVYGYT
TRBV21-1 ASSKPDNTGDTQY
TRBV9 ASSVGAGGLDTIY
TRBV5-6 ASSLWDRGLYGYT
TRBV6-5 ASSYSRQGSGKLF
TRBV5-1 ASSWDPGGGTGELF
TRBV2 ASSGQGSGNQPQH
TRBV19 ASRATGGSGNTIY
TRBV7-2 ASSFGVAGGPRGDTQY
TRBV4-3 ASSQGQDSYGYT
TRBV9 ASSVEILAGYTDTQY
TRBV6-1 ASSEPPGGDYT
TRBV27 ASSLSATDTQY
TRBV4-1 ASSQEWRVSDVFTEAF
TRBV2 ASRDTEWSEQY
TRBV2 ASSERAGGGTDTQY
TRBV7-9 ASSLWVGAGRHSGNTIY
TRBV7-2 ASSLAEGANYGYT
TRBV7-8 ASSFPGQPEGYT
TRBV25-1 ASSPEVGRGYT
TRBV28 ASRITGAQMNTEAF
TRBV15 ATSRDQGFGTEAF
TRBV7-2 ASSFGASGTEAF
TRBV5-5 ASSLDGVETQY
TRBV11-2 ASSSTSGGAYNEQF
TRBV6-2/TRBV6-3 ASSYSLVYRDRSTDTQY
TRBV6-2/TRBV6-3 ASSFFANFNSPLH
TRBV5-1 ASSLDREVSPLH
TRBV11-3 ASSLGGVGGNNEQF
TRBV18 ASSPGQSLANYGYT
TRBV4-1 ASSQDPGTSYEQY
TRBV6-1 ASSVTPGTGSYEQY
TRBV19 ASSMLEGNQPQH
TRBV10-3 AISERGGTTDTQY
TRBV29-1 SVDSRDFQETQY
TRBV7-3 ASSHSGGGELF
TRBV2 ASSGTANTGELF
TRBV6-2/TRBV6-3 ASSPGQSDTQY
TRBV3-1/TRBV3-2 ASSPQGTQPQH
TRBV7-9 AVVGGALDTEAF